This TCR beta chain comes out of a study of T-cell reconstitution after alpha-beta-depleted transplantation in children. General study results and limits: The main origin of T-cell counts and diversity one year after transplant was newly produced T cells.

V gave up 5 bases and J gave up 5 bases; unmatched junction bases: 7. Germline V lookup: CDR1 SGHAT, CDR2 FQDESV (reference sequence). The CDR3 loop spans 14 amino acids. Unique molecular identifiers featured in how the TCRbeta library was prepared. MiXCR, applied by TCRdb to the PCR reads, yields one record per CDR3 protein. Found here are about 240,000 distinct CDR3 sequences, about 23% of them singletons; the top ten hold about 2.6%. With regard to this clonotype: Its antigen is as yet unknown.

This receptor was obtained from a girl aged 2 to 9 with Fanconi anemia, due to receive a stem cell transplant. This sample comprised PBMCs, obtained before TCRalphabeta/CD19-depleted stem cell transplant. The gene calls are TRBV11-1 and TRBJ2-5, with TRBD1 matching 8 bases. CDR3 protein: CASSEDRVKETQYF. For the CDR3, the DNA is TGTGCCAGCAGCGAGGACAGGGTCAAGGAGACCCAGTACTTC.